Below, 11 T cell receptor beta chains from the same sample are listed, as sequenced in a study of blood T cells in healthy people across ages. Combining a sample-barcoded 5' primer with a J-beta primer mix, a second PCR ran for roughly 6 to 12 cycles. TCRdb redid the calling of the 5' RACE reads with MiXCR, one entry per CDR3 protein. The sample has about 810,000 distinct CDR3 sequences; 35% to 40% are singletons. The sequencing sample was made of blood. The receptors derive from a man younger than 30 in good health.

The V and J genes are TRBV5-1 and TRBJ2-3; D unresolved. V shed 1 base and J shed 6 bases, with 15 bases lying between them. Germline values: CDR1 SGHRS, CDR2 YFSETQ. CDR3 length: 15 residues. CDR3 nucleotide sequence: TGCGCCAGCAGCTTGCGGCTTTCGGAACCCGATACGCAGTATTTT. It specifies CASSLRLSEPDTQYF.

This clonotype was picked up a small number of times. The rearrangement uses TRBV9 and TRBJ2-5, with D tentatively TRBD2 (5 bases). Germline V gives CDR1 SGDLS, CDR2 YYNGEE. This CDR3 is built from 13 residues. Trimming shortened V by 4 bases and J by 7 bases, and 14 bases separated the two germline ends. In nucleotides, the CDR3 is TGTGCCAGCAGCCCAGTAGAACGGGGGACCCAGTACTTC. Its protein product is CASSPVERGTQYF.

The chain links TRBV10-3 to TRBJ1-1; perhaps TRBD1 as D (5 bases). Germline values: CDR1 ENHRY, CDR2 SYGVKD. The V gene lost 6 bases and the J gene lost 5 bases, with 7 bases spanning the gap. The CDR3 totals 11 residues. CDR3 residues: CAIRRQTEAFF. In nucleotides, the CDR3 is TGTGCCATCAGGCGACAGACTGAAGCTTTCTTT.

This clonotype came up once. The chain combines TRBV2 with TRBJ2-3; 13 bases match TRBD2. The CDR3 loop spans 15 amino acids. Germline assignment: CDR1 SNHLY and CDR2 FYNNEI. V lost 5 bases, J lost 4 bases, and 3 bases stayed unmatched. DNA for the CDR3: TGTGCCAGCAGTCGACTAGCGGGAGGCGCAGATACGCAGTATTTT. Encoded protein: CASSRLAGGADTQYF.

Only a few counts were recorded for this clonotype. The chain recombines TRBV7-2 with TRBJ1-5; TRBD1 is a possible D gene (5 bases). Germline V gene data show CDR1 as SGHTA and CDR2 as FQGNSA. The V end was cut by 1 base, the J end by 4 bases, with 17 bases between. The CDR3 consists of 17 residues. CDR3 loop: CASSLGQGDYWNQPQHF. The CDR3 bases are TGTGCCAGCAGCTTAGGCCAGGGCGATTACTGGAATCAGCCCCAGCATTTT.

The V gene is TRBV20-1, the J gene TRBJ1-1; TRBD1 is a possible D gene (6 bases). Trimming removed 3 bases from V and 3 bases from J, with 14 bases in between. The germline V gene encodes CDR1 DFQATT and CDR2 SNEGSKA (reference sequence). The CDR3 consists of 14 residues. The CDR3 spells CSASTGFRDTEAFF. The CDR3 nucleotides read TGCAGTGCTAGCACAGGGTTCAGGGACACTGAAGCTTTCTTT.

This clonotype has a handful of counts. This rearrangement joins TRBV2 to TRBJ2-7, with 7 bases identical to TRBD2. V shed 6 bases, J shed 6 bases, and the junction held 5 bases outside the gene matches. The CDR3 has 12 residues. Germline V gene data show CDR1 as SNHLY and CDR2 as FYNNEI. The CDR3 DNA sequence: TGTGCCAGCAGGGCCGGGACTACCGAGCAGTACTTC. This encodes CASRAGTTEQYF.

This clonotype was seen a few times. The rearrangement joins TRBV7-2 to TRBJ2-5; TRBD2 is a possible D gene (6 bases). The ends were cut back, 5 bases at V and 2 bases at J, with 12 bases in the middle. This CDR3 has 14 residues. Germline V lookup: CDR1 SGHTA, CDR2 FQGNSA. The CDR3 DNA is TGTGCCAGCAGCCCACTAGCCCTACAAGAGACCCAGTACTTC. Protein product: CASSPLALQETQYF.

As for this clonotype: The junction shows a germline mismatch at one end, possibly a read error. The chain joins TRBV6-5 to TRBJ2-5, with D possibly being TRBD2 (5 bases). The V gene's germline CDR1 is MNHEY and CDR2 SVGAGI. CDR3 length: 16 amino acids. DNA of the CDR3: TGTGCCAGCAGAGAGTCGGGAAATCTTGTCCAAGAGGCCCAGTACTTC. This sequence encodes CASRESGNLVQEAQYF.

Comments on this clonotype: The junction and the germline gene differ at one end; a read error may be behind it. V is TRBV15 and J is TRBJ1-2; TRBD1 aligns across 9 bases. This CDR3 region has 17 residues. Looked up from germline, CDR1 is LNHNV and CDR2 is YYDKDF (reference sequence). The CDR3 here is CVTSRVTGQGATWGYTF. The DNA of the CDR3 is TGTGTCACCAGCAGAGTTACGGGACAGGGTGCTACGTGGGGCTACACCTTC. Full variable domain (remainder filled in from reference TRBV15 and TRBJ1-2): DAMVIQNPRYQVTQFGKPVTLSCSQTLNHNVMYWYQQKSSQAPKLLFHYYDKDFNNEADTPDNFQSRRPNTSFCFLDIRSPGLGDTAMYLCVTSRVTGQGATWGYTFGSGTRLTVV.

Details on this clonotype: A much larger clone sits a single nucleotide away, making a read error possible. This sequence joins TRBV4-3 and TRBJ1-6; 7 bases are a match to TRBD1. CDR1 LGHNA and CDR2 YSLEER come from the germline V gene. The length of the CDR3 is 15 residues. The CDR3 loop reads CASSQDGTENSSLHF. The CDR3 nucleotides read TGCGCCAGCAGCCAAGATGGGACAGAGAATTCATCCCTCCACTTT.